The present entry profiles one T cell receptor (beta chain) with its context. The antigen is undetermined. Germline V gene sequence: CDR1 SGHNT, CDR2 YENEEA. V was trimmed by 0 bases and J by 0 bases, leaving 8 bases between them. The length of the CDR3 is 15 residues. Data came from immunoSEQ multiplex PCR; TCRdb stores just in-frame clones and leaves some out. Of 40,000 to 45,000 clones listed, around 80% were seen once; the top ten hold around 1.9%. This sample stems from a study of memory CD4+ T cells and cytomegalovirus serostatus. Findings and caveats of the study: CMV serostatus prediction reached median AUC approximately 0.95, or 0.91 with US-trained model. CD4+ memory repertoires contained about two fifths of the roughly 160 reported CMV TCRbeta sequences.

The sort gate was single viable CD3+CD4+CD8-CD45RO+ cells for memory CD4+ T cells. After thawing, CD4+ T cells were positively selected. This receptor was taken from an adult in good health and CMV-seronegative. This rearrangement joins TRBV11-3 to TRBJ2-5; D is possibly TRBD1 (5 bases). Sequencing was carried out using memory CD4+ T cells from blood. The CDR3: CASSLDRVYQETQYF. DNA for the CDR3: TGTGCCAGCAGCTTAGACAGGGTGTACCAAGAGACCCAGTACTTC.